This T cell receptor (beta chain) was profiled in a study of T cell repertoires in cytomegalovirus infection (dated by TCRdb to between 2018 and 2021). Notes on the research overall: Donor HLA type was relevant to the analysis, because carriage of CMV infection together with the matching HLA type was indicated by public TCR beta signatures. The investigation overall reported the following: Cumulative frequency of public TCR beta family members discriminated carriers of CMV infection plus the relevant HLA type in this cohort and an independent approximately 350-donor cohort. In the ex vivo response, HLA-C-restricted CMV-specific TCR beta clonotypes were dominant, and in two of eight donors the single most frequent clonotype came from this HLA-C-restricted group.

The sequencer was an Illumina HiSeq 1500. The raw public reads went through TCRdb reprocessing: fastp at Q25, MiXCR clone calling, in-frame beta chains kept. CDR3 protein sequences are deduplicated, and each keeps its most common genes and DNA. The sample table lists 150,000 or so distinct CDR3 sequences, roughly 15% of them with a count of one. The ten top clones hold approximately 18% of the sample. V and J lose 0 bases and 1 base, and a span of 10 bases separates them. Looking up the germline V gene yields CDR1 MNHEY and CDR2 SVGAGI. Spanning cysteine to phenylalanine, the CDR3 consists of 15 amino acids. Only the CDR3 part of the read is kept: 45 bases, read in frame from the first base. This clonotype was seen just once. Its binding antigen is unknown. Base qualities are not recorded, but no much larger clone differs from it by a single base. Support from one read is weak.

Sequenced material: CD8+ T cells from PBMCs. This sequence uses TRBV6-5 and TRBJ2-7; TRBD2 is possibly the D segment (6 matching bases). The sequence was collected from a human donor in good health (CMV status not recorded). Some clones in this sample may be carry-over from other donors' samples. This receptor carries the CDR3 CASSYSRRASYEQYF. The DNA sequence reads TGTGCCAGCAGTTACTCGAGGAGGGCATCCTACGAGCAGTACTTC.